The following is a T cell receptor (beta chain) sequence with its context. In its sample, this clonotype was seen a few times. Its antigen specificity is not known. Base qualities were left out, and no much larger clone turns up one base away. The sample is drawn from a study of CD8 T cells in ankylosing spondylitis (dated by TCRdb to between 2016 and 2019). With respect to the entire study: To find TCR variants linked to disease, the study profiled T cell receptor beta repertoires in ankylosing spondylitis patients and healthy donors. The full study cohort comprised around 25 ankylosing spondylitis patients and 85 to 120 healthy donors. Peripheral blood was sampled, and synovial fluid was additionally collected from ankylosing spondylitis patients.

From a lookup of the germline V gene (reference sequence), CDR1 and CDR2 are SGHKS and YYEKEE. V is pared back by 3 bases and J by 2 bases, with 12 bases lying between the germline termini. The CDR3 has 15 amino acids, counting the end cysteine and phenylalanine. CDR3 DNA is the only sequence kept; it has 45 bases, read in frame from the first base. What the work shows at the level of the full study, not this receptor alone: The disease-linked clones showed a CD8+ phenotype and occurred at relatively low frequencies in peripheral blood. Some TCR beta motif variants had previously been reported in synovial fluid and blood of reactive arthritis patients, which suggested common disease-initiation mechanisms. A TCR beta motif of fewer than 10 highly homologous amino acid variants appeared characteristic of blood from ankylosing spondylitis patients. The disease-linked clones were reported to be significantly enriched in matched synovial fluid samples from ankylosing spondylitis patients.

Sequencing relied on an Illumina HiSeq 2500. TCR beta libraries were prepared by quantitative 5'-RACE with molecular barcodes. In the original analysis: Disease-linked TCR variants were identified with a new computational method built on a probabilistic model of VDJ rearrangement. Starting from the raw public reads, TCRdb applied fastp trimming at Q25, assembled clones with MiXCR and retained in-frame beta chains. Every distinct CDR3 protein forms one entry, paired with its most common genes and DNA. V and J calls and clone size were set by TCRdb, not the authors. The sample profile shows about 300,000 distinct CDR3 sequences; less than 25% of them were found once. Clones ranked in the top ten supply 3.5% of the sample.

The V and J genes are TRBV5-5 and TRBJ1-5; the D gene is perhaps TRBD1, from 5 matching bases. Sequenced input: blood, either unsorted or a sorted T cell fraction (not recorded which). This receptor was taken from a female donor with ankylosing spondylitis or in good health (not recorded which). The CDR3 amino acid sequence is: CASSSRDRGNQPQHF. The DNA sequence is as follows: TGTGCCAGCAGCTCCCGGGACCGGGGCAATCAGCCCCAGCATTTT.